This T cell receptor (beta chain) derives from a study of CD8 T cells in Susac syndrome. Reverse transcription used roughly 0.45 to 1 ug RNA and random hexamers. MiXCR, run by TCRdb on the immunoSEQ multiplex PCR reads, gives a single entry per CDR3 protein. The sample contains more than 85,000 distinct CDR3 sequences, about 94% of which appear only once. Germline V gene data show CDR1 as LGHDT and CDR2 as YNNKEL (reference sequence). The length of the CDR3 is 13 residues. V was pared by 3 bases and J by 9 bases, with 0 bases of the junction left unmatched. The chain uses TRBV3-1 and TRBJ2-1, with 12 bases fitting TRBD2. This sequence was found in a human donor with Susac syndrome. The source material was CD4+ T cells from PBMCs. CDR3 region: CASSQTSGGEQFF. The CDR3 coding sequence is TGTGCCAGCAGCCAGACTAGCGGGGGTGAGCAGTTCTTC.